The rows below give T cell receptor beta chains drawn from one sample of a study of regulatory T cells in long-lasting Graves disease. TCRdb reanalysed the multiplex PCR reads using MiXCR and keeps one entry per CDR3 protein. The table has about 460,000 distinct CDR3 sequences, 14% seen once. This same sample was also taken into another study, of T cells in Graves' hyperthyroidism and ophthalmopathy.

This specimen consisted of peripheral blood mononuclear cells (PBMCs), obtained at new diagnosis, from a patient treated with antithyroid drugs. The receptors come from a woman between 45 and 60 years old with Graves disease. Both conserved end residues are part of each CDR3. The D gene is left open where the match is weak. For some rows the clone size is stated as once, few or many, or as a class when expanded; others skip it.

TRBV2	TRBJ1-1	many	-	CASSGPLNTEAFF	TGTGCCAGCAGTGGACCCTTGAACACTGAAGCTTTCTTT
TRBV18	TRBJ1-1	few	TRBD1	CASSLRTGDVNTEAFF	TGTGCCAGCTCACTTCGGACAGGGGACGTGAACACTGAAGCTTTCTTT
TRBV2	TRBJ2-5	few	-	CASSERSRARETQYF	TGTGCCAGCAGTGAGCGGAGTCGCGCGCGAGAGACCCAGTACTTC
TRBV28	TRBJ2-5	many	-	CASSLGASFQETQYF	TGTGCCAGCAGTCTCGGGGCCTCCTTCCAAGAGACCCAGTACTTC
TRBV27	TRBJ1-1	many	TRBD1	CASSLQGVWTEAFF	TGTGCCAGCAGTCTACAGGGGGTTTGGACTGAAGCTTTCTTT
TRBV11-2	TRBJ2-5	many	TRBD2	CASSFGLASETQYF	TGTGCCAGCAGCTTTGGACTAGCGTCCGAGACCCAGTACTTC
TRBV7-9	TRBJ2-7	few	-	CASSSRDLSYEQYF	TGTGCCAGCAGCTCTCGTGACCTCTCCTACGAGCAGTACTTC
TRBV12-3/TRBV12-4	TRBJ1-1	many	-	CASSTGPEAFF	TGTGCCAGCAGTACCGGGCCTGAAGCTTTCTTT
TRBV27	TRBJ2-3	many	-	CASSLTSTGTDTQYF	TGTGCCAGCAGTCTAACATCCACAGGCACAGATACGCAGTATTTT
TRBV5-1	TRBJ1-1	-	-	CASSDGGTEAFF	TGCGCCAGCAGCGACGGGGGCACTGAAGCTTTCTTT
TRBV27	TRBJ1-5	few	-	CASSLSTGYSNQPQHF	TGTGCCAGCAGTTTATCGACAGGATATAGCAATCAGCCCCAGCATTTT
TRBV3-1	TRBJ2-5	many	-	CASSATNQETQYF	TGTGCCAGCAGCGCTACGAATCAAGAGACCCAGTACTTC
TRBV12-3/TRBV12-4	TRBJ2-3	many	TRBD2	CASSPRLAGSGTQYF	TGTGCCAGCAGTCCCCGACTAGCGGGAAGCGGTACGCAGTATTTT
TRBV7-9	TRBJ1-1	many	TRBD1	CASSLTRDRRNTEAFF	TGTGCCAGCAGCTTAACCAGGGACAGGAGGAACACTGAAGCTTTCTTT
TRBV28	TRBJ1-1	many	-	CASSLFGGTNSEAFF	TGTGCCAGCAGTTTATTTGGGGGGACTAACTCTGAAGCTTTCTTT
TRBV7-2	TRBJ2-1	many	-	CASSSLSGSYNEQFF	TGTGCCAGCAGCTCCCTAAGTGGCTCCTACAATGAGCAGTTCTTC
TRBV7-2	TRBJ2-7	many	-	CASSLTMYEQYF	TGTGCCAGCAGCCTCACCATGTACGAGCAGTACTTC
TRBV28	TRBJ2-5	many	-	CASRTHFFSGLGETQYF	TGTGCCAGCAGAACACACTTCTTCTCAGGGTTAGGTGAGACCCAGTACTTC
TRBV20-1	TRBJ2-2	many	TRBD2	CSASRPGLAAGELFF	TGCAGTGCTAGCCGACCGGGACTAGCTGCCGGGGAGCTGTTTTTT
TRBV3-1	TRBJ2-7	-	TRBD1	CASSGPGTGKYYEQYF	TGTGCCAGCAGCGGACCCGGGACAGGCAAATACTACGAGCAGTACTTC
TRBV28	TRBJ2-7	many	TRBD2	CASRTSVFYEQYF	TGTGCCAGCAGGACTAGCGTCTTTTACGAGCAGTACTTC
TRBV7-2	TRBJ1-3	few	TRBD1	CASSDRPSQGAGNTIYF	TGTGCCAGCAGCGACCGACCTTCACAGGGGGCTGGAAACACCATATATTTT
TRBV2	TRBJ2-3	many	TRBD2	CASSGGGVRSTDTQYF	TGTGCCAGCAGTGGGGGGGGGGTCCGTAGCACAGATACGCAGTATTTT
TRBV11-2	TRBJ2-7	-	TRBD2	CASSLALAGSYEQCF	TGTGCCAGCAGCTTAGCCCTAGCGGGATCCTACGAGCAGTGCTTC
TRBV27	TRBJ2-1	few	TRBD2	CASSYPPGLAYNEQFF	TGTGCCAGCAGTTATCCCCCGGGACTAGCGTACAATGAGCAGTTCTTC
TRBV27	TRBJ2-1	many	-	CASSLISRLVRNEQFF	TGTGCCAGCAGTTTAATCTCTCGACTAGTCAGAAATGAGCAGTTCTTC
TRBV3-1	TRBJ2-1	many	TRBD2	CASSQDSGDLLEQFF	TGTGCCAGCAGCCAAGATAGCGGGGACCTACTTGAGCAGTTCTTC
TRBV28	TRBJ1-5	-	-	CASSLEGIISNQPQHF	TGTGCCAGCAGTCTAGAGGGGATAATTAGCAATCAGCCCCAGCATTTT
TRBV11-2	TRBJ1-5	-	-	CASSLGDIGQPQHF	TGTGCCAGCAGCTTGGGGGACATTGGTCAGCCCCAGCATTTT
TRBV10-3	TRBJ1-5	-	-	CAIAAGRYDNQPQHF	TGTGCCATCGCTGCGGGACGATATGACAATCAGCCCCAGCATTTT
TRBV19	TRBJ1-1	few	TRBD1	CASSLQGAGGFPNTEAFF	TGTGCCAGTAGTCTACAGGGGGCGGGAGGATTCCCGAACACTGAAGCTTTCTTT
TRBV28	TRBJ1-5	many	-	CASSLPDSNQPQHF	TGTGCCAGCAGTTTACCCGATAGCAATCAGCCCCAGCATTTT
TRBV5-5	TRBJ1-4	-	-	CASSRIGGAEKLFF	TGTGCCAGCAGCCGGATAGGGGGTGCTGAAAAACTGTTTTTT
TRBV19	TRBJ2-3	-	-	CASSLRISTDTQYF	TGTGCCAGTAGTCTCAGAATCAGCACAGATACGCAGTATTTT
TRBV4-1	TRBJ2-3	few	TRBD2	CASSQEASGSTDTQYF	TGCGCCAGCAGCCAAGAAGCTAGCGGTAGCACAGATACGCAGTATTTT
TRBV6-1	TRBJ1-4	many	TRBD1	CASSQQTGGHGEKLFF	TGTGCCAGCAGCCAACAAACAGGGGGCCACGGTGAAAAACTGTTTTTT
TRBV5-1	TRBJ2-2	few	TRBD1	CASSFDRVNGELFF	TGCGCCAGCAGCTTCGACAGGGTAAACGGGGAGCTGTTTTTT
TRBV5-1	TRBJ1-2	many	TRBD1	CASSKGQGRGDYGYTF	TGCGCCAGCAGCAAAGGACAGGGGCGAGGTGACTATGGCTACACCTTC
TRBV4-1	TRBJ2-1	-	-	CASSRRSSYNEQFF	TGCGCCAGCAGCAGGCGGAGCTCCTACAATGAGCAGTTCTTC
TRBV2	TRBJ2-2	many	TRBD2	CASVPGLADTGELFF	TGTGCCAGCGTTCCCGGACTAGCGGACACCGGGGAGCTGTTTTTT
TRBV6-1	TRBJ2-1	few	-	CASSPGVRVDYEQFF	TGTGCCAGCAGCCCGGGGGTCAGGGTGGACTATGAGCAGTTCTTC
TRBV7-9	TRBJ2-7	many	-	CAISEDNGSYEQYF	TGTGCCATCTCGGAGGATAACGGCTCCTACGAGCAGTACTTC
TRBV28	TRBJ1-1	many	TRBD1	CASSLRDSSNTEAFF	TGTGCCAGCAGTTTGAGGGACAGTTCGAACACTGAAGCTTTCTTT
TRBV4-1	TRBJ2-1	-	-	CASSQDPPGAGNEQFF	TGCGCCAGCAGCCAAGATCCTCCAGGGGCGGGCAATGAGCAGTTCTTC
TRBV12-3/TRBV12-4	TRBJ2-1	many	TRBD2	CASSSYQRGNEQFF	TGTGCCAGCAGCTCTTACCAGCGGGGCAATGAGCAGTTCTTC
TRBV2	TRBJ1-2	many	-	CASRSLAAYYGYTF	TGTGCCAGCAGGAGTTTAGCAGCCTACTATGGCTACACCTTC
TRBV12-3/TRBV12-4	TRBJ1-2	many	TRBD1	CASSQEGTVPYGYTF	TGTGCCAGCAGTCAAGAAGGGACAGTCCCCTATGGCTACACCTTC
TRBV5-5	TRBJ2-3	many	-	CASSPRMPESTDTQYF	TGTGCCAGCAGCCCCAGAATGCCTGAATCCACAGATACGCAGTATTTT
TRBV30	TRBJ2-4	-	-	CAWKKTTGGGFKNIQYF	TGTGCCTGGAAAAAAACTACAGGGGGGGGGTTCAAAAACATTCAGTACTTC
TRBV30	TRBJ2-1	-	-	CAWTGGMYNEQFF	TGTGCCTGGACCGGGGGCATGTACAATGAGCAGTTCTTC
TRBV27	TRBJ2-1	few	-	CASSPSSAHNEQFF	TGTGCCAGCAGTCCTTCCTCGGCGCACAATGAGCAGTTCTTC
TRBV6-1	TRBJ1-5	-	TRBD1	CASRGTGAVTQHF	TGTGCCAGCAGGGGGACAGGGGCCGTGACCCAGCATTTT
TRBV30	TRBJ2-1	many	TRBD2	CAWSVGLAGRNEQFF	TGTGCCTGGAGTGTCGGGCTAGCGGGAAGGAATGAGCAGTTCTTC
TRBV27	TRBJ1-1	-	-	CASSLSTYTEAFF	TGTGCCAGCAGTCTGAGTACGTACACTGAAGCTTTCTTT
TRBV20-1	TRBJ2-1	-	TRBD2	CSAPMRAGSSDEQFF	TGCAGTGCCCCCATGCGAGCGGGGAGTTCTGATGAGCAGTTCTTC
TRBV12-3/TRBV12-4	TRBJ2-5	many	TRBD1	CASNQLGQTETQYF	TGTGCCAGCAACCAATTGGGACAGACGGAGACCCAGTACTTC